Detailed here is one TCR beta chain. Its antigen is not identified. Libraries were prepared by immunoSEQ multiplex PCR; TCRdb keeps only in-frame clonotypes and omits some of them. The sample lists about 32,000 clones; around 73% were seen once. As for time point: week 35, safety follow-up. Doses of 300 ug of mutant IDH1 20-mer peptide were given with topical imiquimod. In weeks 1, 3, 5, 7, 11, 15, 19 and 23, patients were immunized, eight times in all. The junction had 7 bases not matched to a gene; V was cut back by 3 bases and J by 9 bases. This CDR3 has 15 residues. Germline V gives CDR1 SGHVS, CDR2 FQNEAQ. The data originate from a study of a mutant IDH1 vaccine in newly diagnosed glioma. Study-wide background: Patients got their first vaccination 4-6 weeks after radiotherapy alone, or with temozolomide cycles. Patients were pretreated with radiotherapy, temozolomide, or both, mostly both.

This sequence joins TRBV7-8 and TRBJ1-6; 8 nucleotides line up with TRBD1. The sample consisted of PBMCs, taken from a glioma patient whose treatment included an IDH1 peptide vaccine. The clonotype comes from a woman aged 40 to 49 with glioma. The CDR3 region is CASSFRTGPGSPLHF. In nucleotides, the CDR3 is TGTGCCAGCAGCTTCCGGACAGGGCCTGGTTCACCCCTCCACTTT.